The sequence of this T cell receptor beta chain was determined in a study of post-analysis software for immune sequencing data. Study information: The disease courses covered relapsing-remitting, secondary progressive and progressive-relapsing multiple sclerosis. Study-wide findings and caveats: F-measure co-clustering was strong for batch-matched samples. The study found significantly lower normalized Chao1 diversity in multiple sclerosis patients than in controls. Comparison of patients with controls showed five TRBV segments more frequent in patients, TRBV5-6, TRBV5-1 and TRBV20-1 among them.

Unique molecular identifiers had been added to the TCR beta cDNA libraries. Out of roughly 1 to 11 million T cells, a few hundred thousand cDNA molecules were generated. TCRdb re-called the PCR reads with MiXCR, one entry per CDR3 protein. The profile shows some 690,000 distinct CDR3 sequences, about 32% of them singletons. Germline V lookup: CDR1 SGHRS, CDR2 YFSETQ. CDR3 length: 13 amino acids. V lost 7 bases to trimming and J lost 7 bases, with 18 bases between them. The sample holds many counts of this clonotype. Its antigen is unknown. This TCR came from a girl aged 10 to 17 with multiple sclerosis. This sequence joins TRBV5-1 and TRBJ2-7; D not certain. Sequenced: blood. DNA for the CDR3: TGCGCCAGCCGTCCAGGCAGAATTGGGGAGCAGTACTTC. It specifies CASRPGRIGEQYF.